Following are 27 T cell receptor beta chains from one sample sequenced in a study of blood T cell repertoires in COVID-19. The repertoire was sequenced with immunoSEQ multiplex PCR; TCRdb's copy has only in-frame clones and lacks some. The sample has approximately 70,000 clones, more than 75% seen once. Sequences were obtained from peripheral blood. Receptor source: a human donor in a cohort sampled during active COVID-19.

The chain employs TRBV7-2 and TRBJ2-2; a weak D match, TRBD1 (6 bases). V was shortened by 6 bases and J by 5 bases, with 10 bases between the two germline ends. The CDR3 sequence is 13 residues long. The germline gives CDR1 SGHTA, CDR2 FQGNSA. CDR3 protein: CASSFQGTGELFF. In DNA, the CDR3 is TGTGCCAGCAGTTTCCAGGGGACCGGGGAGCTGTTTTTT.

This chain joins TRBV2 and TRBJ2-1; weak D call: TRBD2 (6 bases). Germline V gene data show CDR1 as SNHLY and CDR2 as FYNNEI. Trimming took 0 bases from V and 7 from J, leaving 16 bases between them. The CDR3 runs to 16 residues. DNA of the CDR3: TGTGCCAGCAGTGAAGCGCCGGCGGGACCTCAAAATGAGCAGTTCTTC. As protein: CASSEAPAGPQNEQFF.

The chain has TRBV27 and TRBJ2-7; 8 bases fit TRBD1. The CDR3 loop spans 17 amino acids. V lost 5 bases to trimming and J lost 1 base; unmatched junction nucleotides: 13. Germline CDR1 is MNHEY and CDR2 is SMNVEV (reference sequence). CDR3 coding DNA: TGTGCCAGCAGTCATACCCGCGGGACAGGTTATTCCTACGAGCAGTACTTC. Translating it yields CASSHTRGTGYSYEQYF.

The rearrangement uses TRBV7-9 and TRBJ2-2; D call uncertain. The CDR3 has 13 residues. Trimming shortened V by 1 base and J by 5 bases, and 5 bases separated the two germline ends. The germline CDR1 and CDR2 sequences are SEHNR and FQNEAQ (reference sequence). CDR3 coding DNA: TGTGCCAGCAGCTTAGACGGGACCGGGGAGCTGTTTTTT. Translation gives CASSLDGTGELFF.

The chain joins TRBV24-1 to TRBJ2-3; perhaps TRBD2 as D (6 bases). Germline assignment: CDR1 KGHDR and CDR2 SFDVKD. Trimming took off 1 base at V and 2 bases at J, with 21 bases between the two ends. This CDR3 has 19 residues. The CDR3 nucleotides read TGTGCCACCAGTGATTTCGCCTCAAATACGGGGGATTACACAGATACGCAGTATTTT. Protein product: CATSDFASNTGDYTDTQYF.

The rearrangement links TRBV11-2 to TRBJ2-2; D may be TRBD1 (5 bases). V was clipped by 3 bases and J by 3 bases, with 11 bases between them. The CDR3 loop spans 15 amino acids. Germline loops: CDR1 SGHAT, CDR2 FQNNGV. CDR3 sequence reads: CASSFAREDTGELFF. The CDR3, as DNA: TGTGCCAGCAGCTTTGCCAGGGAAGACACCGGGGAGCTGTTTTTT.

This clone was detected only a few times. The chain is built from TRBV5-8 and TRBJ1-4; TRBD1 is a possible D gene (6 bases). V was clipped by 0 bases and J by 6 bases, with 12 bases between them. The germline CDR1 and CDR2 sequences are SGHTS and YDEGEE. The CDR3 is made up of 15 amino acids. Written as DNA, the CDR3 is TGTGCCAGCAGCTTGGTTGCGACAGGCGATGAAAAACTGTTTTTT. Protein sequence: CASSLVATGDEKLFF.

The rearrangement joins TRBV24-1 to TRBJ1-1; 8 nucleotides match TRBD1. V lost 2 bases, J lost 1 base, and 2 bases stayed unmatched. Germline V gene sequence: CDR1 KGHDR, CDR2 SFDVKD. The CDR3 totals 15 residues. In DNA form, the CDR3 reads TGTGCCACCAGTGATTCCGGGACAGGGAACACTGAAGCTTTCTTT. It is translated as CATSDSGTGNTEAFF.

This chain links TRBV18 with TRBJ2-2, with D uncertain. The germline V gene encodes CDR1 KGHSH and CDR2 LQKENI. Deletions cut 4 bases from V and 7 bases from J, with 7 bases between. This CDR3 is 12 amino acids long. The CDR3 region is CASSQEHGELFF. CDR3 DNA: TGTGCCAGCTCACAAGAGCACGGGGAGCTGTTTTTT. Using reference TRBV18 and TRBJ2-2 for the parts outside the CDR3, the full variable domain is NAGVMQNPRHLVRRRGQEARLRCSPMKGHSHVYWYRQLPEEGLKFMVYLQKENIIDESGMPKERFSAEFPKEGPSILRIQQVVRGDSAAYFCASSQEHGELFFGEGSRLTVL.

The chain carries TRBV7-9 and TRBJ2-7; unclear D gene. CDR1 is SEHNR, CDR2 FQNEAQ, per germline (reference sequence). V gave up 5 bases and J gave up 0 bases, with 17 bases separating them. The CDR3 spans 16 residues. CDR3: CASSIQTARSSYEQYF. The CDR3 DNA follows: TGTGCCAGCAGCATCCAAACCGCACGGTCCTCCTACGAGCAGTACTTC.

This chain links TRBV2 with TRBJ1-4; D remains unclear. Germline V lookup: CDR1 SNHLY, CDR2 FYNNEI. Trimming removed 2 bases from V and 8 bases from J, with 9 bases in between. The length of the CDR3 is 13 residues. The CDR3 protein is CASSEREEEKLFF. The CDR3 region has the DNA TGTGCCAGCAGTGAACGAGAGGAAGAAAAACTGTTTTTT.

V is TRBV28 and J is TRBJ1-3, with D unclear. In germline, CDR1 is MDHEN, CDR2 SYDVKM. The V and J ends lost 5 bases and 1 base respectively, with 12 bases between them. CDR3 length equals 15 residues. CDR3 region: CASSREGRSGNTIYF. The CDR3 DNA reads as TGTGCCAGCAGTCGAGAAGGGAGGTCTGGAAACACCATATATTTT.

This clone has a single count. V and J are TRBV6-5 and TRBJ2-3; D might be TRBD1 (6 bases). The CDR3 length is 15 residues. Trimming took off 0 bases at V and 6 bases at J, with 13 bases between the two ends. CDR1 MNHEY and CDR2 SVGAGI come from the germline V gene. In DNA form, the CDR3 reads TGTGCCAGCAGTTACTCGCAGGGGCTTGGGGATACGCAGTATTTT. As protein: CASSYSQGLGDTQYF.

The chain has TRBV14 and TRBJ2-1; 14 bases are a match to TRBD2. The V gene end was trimmed by 1 base and the J gene end by 8 bases; junction bases not matched to a gene: 7. Germline V gives CDR1 SGHDN, CDR2 FVKESK. The CDR3 spans 17 residues. The CDR3 DNA sequence: TGTGCCAGCAGCCAAGTCGGACTAGCGGGAGGTTGGGATGAGCAGTTCTTC. Protein product: CASSQVGLAGGWDEQFF.

The chain links TRBV28 to TRBJ1-3, with TRBD1 identical over 8 bases. V was clipped by 5 bases and J by 7 bases; unmatched bases: 7. The CDR3 length is 14 residues. Germline assignment: CDR1 MDHEN and CDR2 SYDVKM. The CDR3 loop is CASSGDRRGNTIYF. The CDR3 DNA reads TGTGCCAGCAGTGGGGACAGGAGGGGGAACACCATATATTTT.

The table lists this clone with a count of one. This rearrangement joins TRBV6-6 to TRBJ1-2; tentative D call: TRBD1 (5 bases). Germline CDR1 and CDR2: MNHNY and SVGAGI (reference sequence). The CDR3 is made up of 14 amino acids. The ends were cut back, 6 bases at V and 3 bases at J, with 14 bases in the middle. For the CDR3, the DNA is TGTGCCAGCAGCCCGACGGGGGGATACTATGGCTACACCTTC. It yields the protein CASSPTGGYYGYTF.

The V call is TRBV7-9, the J call TRBJ2-7, with D possibly being TRBD2 (6 bases). Germline CDR1 is SEHNR and CDR2 is FQNEAQ (reference sequence). The CDR3 runs 11 residues. CDR3 coding DNA: TGTTCGGCGGGACTCGGATACGAGCAGTACTTC. The encoded protein is CSAGLGYEQYF.

This chain joins TRBV18 and TRBJ1-6, with TRBD1 matching 7 bases. Germline loops: CDR1 KGHSH, CDR2 LQKENI. Losses at the gene ends were 6 bases for V and 7 bases for J; bases not matched to a gene: 9. This CDR3 is built from 15 residues. CDR3 DNA sequence: TGTGCCAGCTCGCCTAACAGGGGATTAAATTCACCCCTCCACTTT. As protein: CASSPNRGLNSPLHF.

J is TRBJ2-3 and V is TRBV25-1; D might be TRBD2 (5 bases). CDR1 is MGHDK, CDR2 SYGVNS, per germline. V gave up 7 bases and J gave up 4 bases, with 12 bases separating them. The CDR3 length is 13 residues. In DNA, the CDR3 is TGTGCCAGCAATTCAGAGGGATCAGATACGCAGTATTTT. Its protein is CASNSEGSDTQYF.

The V and J genes are TRBV21-1 and TRBJ2-1; no check of the table's D call, TRBD2, against the DNA was made. TRBV21-1 is an annotated pseudogene. This CDR3 contains 16 residues. The CDR3 reads CASSKIRAGSSIEQFF. As DNA, the CDR3 is TGTGCCAGCAGCAAGATTCGGGCGGGGTCTAGTATTGAGCAGTTCTTC.

The chain couples TRBV3-1 (or the pseudogene TRBV3-2) to TRBJ2-1; TRBD2 matches 10 bases. This CDR3 spans 16 amino acids. Germline-derived CDR1 and CDR2 are LGHDT and YNNKEL (reference sequence). Trimming removed 4 bases from V and 6 bases from J; junction bases left unmatched: 9. The CDR3 bases are TGTGCCAGCAGCCCTAAAACTAGCGGGAATCGCAATGAGCAGTTCTTC. This translates into CASSPKTSGNRNEQFF.

With regard to this clone: The same CDR3 can be traced to other DNA sequences in this sample. V usage is TRBV5-5 and J usage is TRBJ1-5; D is perhaps TRBD1 (5 bases). The CDR3 runs to 13 residues. The germline gives CDR1 SGHKS, CDR2 YYEKEE (reference sequence). The V gene lost 0 bases and the J gene lost 5 bases, with 6 bases spanning the gap. The CDR3 DNA is TGTGCCAGCAGCTTGGGGGGGGATCAGCCCCAGCATTTT. As protein: CASSLGGDQPQHF.

The rearrangement uses TRBV7-9 and TRBJ2-1; 10 bases align to TRBD2. The germline CDR1 and CDR2 sequences are SEHNR and FQNEAQ (reference sequence). This CDR3 has 16 amino acids. J was trimmed by 4 bases and V by 5 bases; bases with no gene match: 8. CDR3 sequence: CASSPRLAGQYNEQFF. The CDR3 DNA is TGTGCCAGCAGCCCAAGACTAGCGGGTCAGTACAATGAGCAGTTCTTC.

J is TRBJ2-5 and V is TRBV5-1; 7 bases align to TRBD2. This CDR3 spans 12 amino acids. CDR1 and CDR2 from the germline V gene are SGHRS and YFSETQ. With V trimmed by 0 bases and J by 8 bases, 1 base remained unmatched. CDR3: CASSLGGGTQYF. The CDR3 DNA sequence: TGCGCCAGCAGCTTGGGGGGGGGAACCCAGTACTTC.

CDR3 in DNA: TGTGCCAGCAGTGATGGACTCGTTGGCACAGATACGCAGTATTTT. Amino acid sequence: CASSDGLVGTDTQYF. The chain recombines TRBV2 with TRBJ2-3; tentatively, D is TRBD2 (5 bases). This CDR3 comprises 15 residues. Germline V gene sequence: CDR1 SNHLY, CDR2 FYNNEI. Trimming took off 3 bases at V and 1 base at J, with 11 bases between the two ends.

The chain links TRBV5-1 to TRBJ2-2; D gene uncertain. The CDR3 has 15 amino acids. V shed 2 bases and J shed 0 bases, with 8 bases lying between them. Germline V gene lookup returns CDR1 SGHRS and CDR2 YFSETQ. The chain's CDR3 is CASSLFAANTGELFF. The CDR3, as DNA: TGCGCCAGCAGCTTATTCGCGGCGAACACCGGGGAGCTGTTTTTT.

V usage is TRBV9 and J usage is TRBJ2-2; tentatively, D is TRBD2 (5 bases). The CDR3 loop spans 14 amino acids. V shed 4 bases and J shed 0 bases, with 7 bases lying between them. Germline lookup yields CDR1 SGDLS and CDR2 YYNGEE. CDR3 sequence reads: CASSSSANTGELFF. The CDR3 DNA reads as TGTGCCAGCAGCAGTAGCGCGAACACCGGGGAGCTGTTTTTT.